The 19 T cell receptor beta chains in this list originate from one sample, sequenced in a study of response to subunit inactivated influenza vaccine. TCRdb fed the RT-PCR reads into MiXCR, producing one record per CDR3 protein. The sample has roughly 650,000 distinct CDR3 sequences; more than 15% are singletons. The sample here was PBMCs from blood, taken 11 to 12 days after vaccination. These TCRs come from a man in his forties or fifties who received an inactivated influenza vaccine.

J is TRBJ2-1 and V is TRBV2; TRBD1 agrees at 8 bases. This CDR3 has 21 residues. Germline CDR1 and CDR2: SNHLY and FYNNEI. The trim removed 3 bases at V and 4 bases at J, leaving 23 bases unmatched. The DNA for the CDR3 is TGTGCCAGCAGTGATGAGGTTGGGTCATGGCAGGGGGCATTGAAGTACAATGAGCAGTTCTTC. Protein sequence: CASSDEVGSWQGALKYNEQFF.

This clonotype was detected a few times. The chain uses TRBV7-9 and TRBJ1-2; perhaps TRBD1 as D (6 bases). This CDR3 is built from 17 residues. Trimming removed 2 bases at V and 4 bases at J, with 20 bases between. Germline V gene data show CDR1 as SEHNR and CDR2 as FQNEAQ (reference sequence). DNA for the CDR3: TGTGCCAGCAGCTTATCCGGACAGCTTCTATATCGCTATGGCTACACCTTC. Protein product: CASSLSGQLLYRYGYTF.

In this sample, this clonotype turned up a few times. The CDR3, as DNA: TGTGCCAGCAGCGTTGGGGGGGGAGTAGGTTCCTACGAGCAGTACTTC. Translated, it gives CASSVGGGVGSYEQYF. J is TRBJ2-7 and V is TRBV9, with 7 positions matching TRBD2. Germline CDR1 and CDR2: SGDLS and YYNGEE. J gave up 1 base and V 2 bases, and 9 bases lay outside the gene matches. The CDR3 contains 16 residues. The whole variable domain, filled in from reference TRBV9 and TRBJ2-7, reads DSGVTQTPKHLITATGQRVTLRCSPRSGDLSVYWYQQSLDQGLQFLIQYYNGEERAKGNILERFSAQQFPDLHSELNLSSLELGDSALYFCASSVGGGVGSYEQYFGPGTRLTVT.

The chain recombines TRBV7-6 with TRBJ2-2; 10 bases line up with TRBD1. The length of the CDR3 is 15 residues. V lost 5 bases, J lost 7 bases, and 7 bases stayed unmatched. Looked up from germline, CDR1 is SGHVS and CDR2 is FNYEAQ. The CDR3 protein is CASSPGTGAVGELFF. In DNA form, the CDR3 reads TGTGCCAGCAGCCCCGGGACAGGGGCGGTCGGGGAGCTGTTTTTT.

This clonotype was detected a few times. The genes are TRBV4-2 and TRBJ1-3, with D unclear. The V gene's germline CDR1 is LGHNA and CDR2 YNFKEQ. Trimming stripped 0 bases from V and 0 bases from J, with 6 bases between. The CDR3 is 15 residues long. DNA of the CDR3: TGTGCCAGCAGCCAAGAAGGCGACTCTGGAAACACCATATATTTT. Its translation is CASSQEGDSGNTIYF.

This clonotype was found many times. V is TRBV29-1 and J is TRBJ2-2; D ambiguous. This CDR3 has 11 residues. Per germline, CDR1 SQVTM and CDR2 ANQGSEA. V was cut by 0 bases and J by 5 bases, with 1 base left in between. DNA for the CDR3: TGCAGCGTTGAAGATACCGGGGAGCTGTTTTTT. As protein: CSVEDTGELFF.

This clonotype was recorded a few times. J is TRBJ2-1 and V is TRBV5-1; the D gene is possibly TRBD2 (6 bases). In germline, CDR1 is SGHRS, CDR2 YFSETQ. This CDR3 comprises 14 residues. The V and J ends lost 4 bases and 5 bases respectively, with 13 bases between them. CDR3 region: CASSLTTRNNEQFF. CDR3 bases: TGCGCCAGCAGCCTAACGACTAGGAACAATGAGCAGTTCTTC.

This clonotype was found a few times. The chain is built from TRBV27 and TRBJ2-3, with D perhaps matching TRBD1 or TRBD2 (5 bases each). Trimming cost V 4 bases and J 3 bases, with 17 bases left between them. Germline CDR1 reads MNHEY; CDR2 reads SMNVEV (reference sequence). The CDR3 sequence is 16 residues long. In DNA, the CDR3 is TGTGCCAGCAGTTCCTCTGGGGGACGCCGAACAGATACGCAGTATTTT. This encodes CASSSSGGRRTDTQYF.

The table lists this clonotype with a few counts. The J gene is TRBJ2-4, the V gene TRBV7-9; D ambiguous. Germline-derived CDR1 and CDR2 are SEHNR and FQNEAQ (reference sequence). The V end was cut by 1 base, the J end by 2 bases, with 9 bases between. This CDR3 spans 15 amino acids. CDR3 region: CASSLGSSSKNIQYF. In DNA form, the CDR3 reads TGTGCCAGCAGCTTAGGTTCATCTTCCAAAAACATTCAGTACTTC.

V gene TRBV28 combines with J gene TRBJ2-7; TRBD2 is a possible D gene (5 bases). Germline V gene sequence: CDR1 MDHEN, CDR2 SYDVKM. This CDR3 has 12 residues. Trimming pared 6 bases from V and 4 bases from J, leaving 10 bases between. In DNA, the CDR3 is TGTGCCAGCAGCCCCAAGCGGTACGAGCAGTACTTC. This sequence encodes CASSPKRYEQYF.

The chain has TRBV6-1 and TRBJ1-6; D not resolved. CDR3 length: 13 amino acids. Looked up from germline, CDR1 is MNHNS and CDR2 is SASEGT. V lost 3 bases and J lost 7, with 7 bases in between. The CDR3 DNA sequence: TGTGCCAGCAGTGACTACGAAAATTCACCCCTCCACTTT. It translates to CASSDYENSPLHF.

This chain connects TRBV4-3 to TRBJ1-5, with a possible D match to TRBD1 (6 bases). Trimming pared 1 base from V and 0 bases from J, leaving 22 bases between. CDR3 length: 20 residues. CDR1 LGHNA and CDR2 YSLEER come from the germline V gene. CDR3 sequence reads: CASSQGLQYRVADSNQPQHF. The CDR3 bases are TGCGCCAGCAGCCAAGGACTCCAGTACAGGGTGGCCGATAGCAATCAGCCCCAGCATTTT.

The rearrangement links TRBV7-9 to TRBJ1-4; D is perhaps TRBD1 (6 bases). This CDR3 spans 15 amino acids. V was pared by 5 bases and J by 10 bases, with 20 bases between. Germline V gives CDR1 SEHNR, CDR2 FQNEAQ (reference sequence). This chain's CDR3 is CASSAQGAMEGKLFF. CDR3 in DNA: TGTGCCAGCAGCGCACAGGGAGCCATGGAGGGAAAACTGTTTTTT.

This clonotype was counted ten times or more. The V call is TRBV3-1, the J call TRBJ2-2, with 10 bases aligning to TRBD2. Trimming at V came to 1 base and at J to 5 bases, leaving 4 bases not matched to a gene. Germline CDR1 and CDR2: LGHDT and YNNKEL (reference sequence). This CDR3 spans 16 amino acids. CDR3: CASSQVGLAVTGELFF. The CDR3 coding sequence is TGTGCCAGCAGCCAAGTCGGACTAGCGGTTACCGGGGAGCTGTTTTTT.

This chain joins TRBV28 and TRBJ1-2; a possible D gene is TRBD1 (5 bases). The CDR3 consists of 14 residues. The germline V gene encodes CDR1 MDHEN and CDR2 SYDVKM. V was clipped by 10 bases and J by 0 bases, with 15 bases between them. CDR3 region: CAIALAGTNYGYTF. DNA of the CDR3: TGTGCCATCGCCTTGGCAGGGACTAACTATGGCTACACCTTC.

This clonotype was recorded a few times. The chain couples TRBV7-2 to TRBJ2-5; 8 bases match TRBD1. V lost 8 bases to trimming and J lost 10 bases; unmatched junction nucleotides: 18. Per germline, CDR1 SGHTA and CDR2 FQGNSA. There are 15 residues in the CDR3. Here the CDR3 DNA reads TGTGCCAGCGCTTTTGGGACAGGTGTCTCAAGGGACCAGTACTTC. Amino acid sequence: CASAFGTGVSRDQYF.

This clonotype was observed a handful of times. V and J are TRBV25-1 and TRBJ2-4; D tentatively fits TRBD1 or TRBD2 (5 bases each). CDR1 and CDR2 (germline): MGHDK, SYGVNS. V was pared by 5 bases and J by 8 bases, with 13 bases between. The CDR3 is 13 residues long. CDR3 bases: TGTGCCAGCAGTTACAAGGGACGGGACATTCAGTACTTC. This encodes CASSYKGRDIQYF.

This clonotype was observed a few times. CDR3 amino acids: CSATPGAESSYNEQFF. In DNA form, the CDR3 reads TGCAGTGCTACCCCGGGAGCGGAAAGCTCCTACAATGAGCAGTTCTTC. The rearrangement links TRBV20-1 to TRBJ2-1; D may be TRBD2 (6 bases). CDR3 length equals 16 residues. Germline lookup yields CDR1 DFQATT and CDR2 SNEGSKA (reference sequence). Trimming left V 4 bases short and J 0 bases short, with 16 bases between.

This clonotype was detected only a few times. The rearrangement joins TRBV20-1 to TRBJ2-2; TRBD1 is a possible D gene (5 bases). CDR3 length equals 13 residues. Germline CDR1 reads DFQATT; CDR2 reads SNEGSKA (reference sequence). V shed 8 bases and J shed 4 bases, with 14 bases lying between them. The CDR3 spells CSLTETLTGELFF. Here the CDR3 DNA reads TGCAGTTTGACAGAAACACTCACCGGGGAGCTGTTTTTT.